This T cell receptor (beta chain) was profiled in a study of radiotherapy plus CTLA-4 blockade in lung cancer. As for the study in general: Around 19% of enrolled patients responded objectively, and about 30% had disease control. Overall study results and limits: According to reports, early shifts in blood T cell clones, alongside interferon-beta, forecast response most accurately. Some TCR clones had been derived from tumors. These clones expanded in peripheral blood after radiotherapy plus ipilimumab.

The CDR3 spans 14 residues. From germline, CDR1 is MDHEN and CDR2 SYDVKM. The V end lost 3 bases, the J end lost 6 bases, and 14 bases lay between the germline ends. This clone was detected only a few times. Its target is not known. The protocol was immunoSEQ multiplex PCR, while the TCRdb copy is restricted to in-frame clones and leaves out a portion. The table includes tens of thousands of clones, roughly 70% detected once. This TCR derives from a human donor with non-small cell lung cancer who had stable disease on radiotherapy plus ipilimumab. This material consisted of peripheral blood, taken from a patient treated with radiotherapy plus ipilimumab. This chain joins TRBV28 and TRBJ1-2; D is perhaps TRBD1 (6 bases). The CDR3 DNA reads as TGTGCCAGCAGTTTGCGCACAGGGAGAAATGGCTACACCTTC. As protein: CASSLRTGRNGYTF.